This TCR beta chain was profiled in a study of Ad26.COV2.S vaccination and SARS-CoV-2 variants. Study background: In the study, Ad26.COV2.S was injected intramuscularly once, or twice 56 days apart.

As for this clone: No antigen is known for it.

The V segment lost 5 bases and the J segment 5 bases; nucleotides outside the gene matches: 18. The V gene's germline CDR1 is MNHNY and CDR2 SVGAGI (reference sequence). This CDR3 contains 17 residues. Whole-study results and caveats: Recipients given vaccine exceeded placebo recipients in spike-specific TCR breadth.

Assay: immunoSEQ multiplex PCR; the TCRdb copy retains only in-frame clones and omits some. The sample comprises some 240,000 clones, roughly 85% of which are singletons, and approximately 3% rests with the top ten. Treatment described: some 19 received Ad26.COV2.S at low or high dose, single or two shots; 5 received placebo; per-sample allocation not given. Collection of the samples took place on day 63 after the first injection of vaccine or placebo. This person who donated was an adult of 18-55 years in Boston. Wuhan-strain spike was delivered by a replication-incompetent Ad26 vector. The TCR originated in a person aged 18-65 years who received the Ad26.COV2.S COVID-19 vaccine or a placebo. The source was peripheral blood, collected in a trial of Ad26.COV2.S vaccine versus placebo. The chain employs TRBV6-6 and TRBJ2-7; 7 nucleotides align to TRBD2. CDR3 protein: CASSRSPGRQGFDEQYF. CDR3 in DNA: TGTGCCAGCAGTCGAAGCCCCGGGAGGCAGGGTTTCGACGAGCAGTACTTC.